The entry that follows covers one TCR beta chain sequence. The data were obtained in a study of shared clonotypes between healthy human individuals. Clones were read by immunoSEQ multiplex PCR, and TCRdb kept only the in-frame ones, dropping some. The table has about half a million clones, 78% seen once; the top ten hold around 12%. Trimming took off 3 bases at V and 3 bases at J, with 12 bases between the two ends. The CDR3 runs to 15 residues. Germline CDR1 is SGHTA and CDR2 is FQGNSA. Sequences were obtained from PBMCs. This chain uses TRBV7-2 with TRBJ1-3; D not certain. The TCR originated in a woman in her thirties or forties in good health. Some clones in this sample may be carry-over from other donors' samples. The CDR3 DNA sequence: TGTGCCAGCAGCTTGGACCCCTCGGTTGGAAACACCATATATTTT. It specifies CASSLDPSVGNTIYF. Using reference TRBV7-2 and TRBJ1-3 for the parts outside the CDR3, the full variable domain is GAGVSQSPSNKVTEKGKDVELRCDPISGHTALYWYRQSLGQGLEFLIYFQGNSAPDKSGLPSDRFSAERTGGSVSTLTIQRTQQEDSAVYLCASSLDPSVGNTIYFGEGSWLTVV.